This T cell receptor beta chain was recorded in a study of blood T cell repertoires in COVID-19. The CDR3 is made up of 13 amino acids. The germline CDR1 and CDR2 sequences are MDHEN and SYDVKM. The V and J ends lost 10 bases and 4 bases respectively, with 13 bases between them. The study drew participants aged about 18 to 89 years from roughly 25 US areas. The data were produced by immunoSEQ multiplex PCR, yet TCRdb's version contains in-frame clones alone and is incomplete. The data show roughly 200,000 clones, with approximately 92% seen just once and under 3% held by the top ten. The sample comprised PBMCs or T cells enriched from blood (not recorded which). The clonotype originates from a woman between 35 and 50 years old with acute COVID-19. This rearrangement joins TRBV28 to TRBJ2-2; D is undetermined. The CDR3 DNA is TGTGCCACCGCGAAGCCCGGCACCGGGGAGCTGTTTTTT. Amino acid sequence: CATAKPGTGELFF.